The 11 T cell receptor beta chains reported below all come from one sample, sequenced in a study of blood T cell repertoires in COVID-19. Sequenced by immunoSEQ multiplex PCR; TCRdb stores in-frame clones only, minus some. Found here are 400,000 or so clones, 90% of them singletons; the top ten hold more than 0.55%. Sequenced material: PBMCs or T cells enriched from blood (not recorded which). The origin of the receptors is a man aged 18 to 35 who had recovered from COVID-19.

The chain employs TRBV5-1 and TRBJ2-2; a weak D match, TRBD1 (6 bases). This CDR3 has 16 amino acids. Trimming took 4 bases from V and 4 from J, leaving 17 bases between them. Germline V gene sequence: CDR1 SGHRS, CDR2 YFSETQ. DNA of the CDR3: TGCGCCAGCAGCAACCGACATGGGGGCGTCACCGGGGAGCTGTTTTTT. Amino acids: CASSNRHGGVTGELFF. Together with reference TRBV5-1 and TRBJ2-2, the CDR3 gives the full variable domain: KAGVTQTPRYLIKTRGQQVTLSCSPISGHRSVSWYQQTPGQGLQFLFEYFSETQRNKGNFPGRFSGRQFSNSRSEMNVSTLELGDSALYLCASSNRHGGVTGELFFGEGSRLTVL.

The count of this clone is one. The rearrangement uses TRBV2 and TRBJ2-5; the D is unclear. The V end was cut by 2 bases, the J end by 6 bases, with 7 bases between. CDR1 and CDR2 (germline): SNHLY, FYNNEI. This CDR3 is built from 12 residues. CDR3 region: CASSELSKTQYF. CDR3 bases: TGTGCCAGCAGTGAACTCTCTAAGACCCAGTACTTC.

V is TRBV29-1 and J is TRBJ2-1, with 7 bases aligning to TRBD2. V dropped 0 bases and J dropped 12; count of bases not matched to a gene: 14. This CDR3 has 15 residues. Germline loops: CDR1 SQVTM, CDR2 ANQGSEA. The CDR3 protein is CSVEDRGEGHQGQFF. For the CDR3, the DNA is TGCAGCGTTGAAGATCGGGGGGAGGGCCACCAGGGGCAGTTCTTC.

This chain uses TRBV29-1 with TRBJ2-1; 7 bases line up with TRBD2. The CDR3 sequence is 14 residues long. The V and J ends lost 6 bases and 4 bases, in that order; junction bases with no gene match: 9. Germline V CDR1 and CDR2: SQVTM, ANQGSEA. The CDR3 DNA follows: TGCAGCGTGTTCTCCCCTAGCGGATACAATGAGCAGTTCTTC. Translated, it gives CSVFSPSGYNEQFF.

The chain has TRBV7-8 and TRBJ1-5; D not resolved. Germline V gene data show CDR1 as SGHVS and CDR2 as FQNEAQ. Trimming removed 0 bases from V and 5 bases from J, with 5 bases in between. The length of the CDR3 is 13 residues. This CDR3 is CASSLARDQPQHF. The CDR3 nucleotides read TGTGCCAGCAGCTTAGCGCGGGATCAGCCCCAGCATTTT.

In its sample, this clone was seen once. The chain uses TRBV5-1 and TRBJ1-2; D call uncertain. The CDR3 is 14 residues long. The V gene's germline CDR1 is SGHRS and CDR2 YFSETQ. The V end was cut by 2 bases, the J end by 3 bases, with 11 bases between. CDR3 protein: CASSFSGVDYGYTF. The DNA for the CDR3 is TGCGCCAGCAGCTTTTCCGGGGTTGACTATGGCTACACCTTC. Complete variable domain (other parts from reference TRBV5-1 and TRBJ1-2): KAGVTQTPRYLIKTRGQQVTLSCSPISGHRSVSWYQQTPGQGLQFLFEYFSETQRNKGNFPGRFSGRQFSNSRSEMNVSTLELGDSALYLCASSFSGVDYGYTFGSGTRLTVV.

This clone has just one count. V is TRBV19 and J is TRBJ1-1; D remains ambiguous. This CDR3 region has 14 residues. The ends were cut back, 3 bases at V and 5 bases at J, with 13 bases in the middle. Looked up from germline, CDR1 is LNHDA and CDR2 is SQIVND (reference sequence). The CDR3 loop is CASSIATSVTEAFF. CDR3 DNA: TGTGCCAGTAGTATCGCCACCTCGGTGACTGAAGCTTTCTTT.

CDR3 sequence reads: CASSFNREQLARGDTQYF. The DNA of the CDR3 is TGTGCCAGCAGTTTTAATCGAGAGCAACTAGCGAGGGGAGATACGCAGTATTTT. The genes are TRBV28 and TRBJ2-3; 7 nucleotides agree with TRBD2. J was trimmed by 5 bases and V by 3 bases; bases with no gene match: 17. CDR3 length: 18 amino acids. The V gene's germline CDR1 is MDHEN and CDR2 SYDVKM.

This clone showed up just a few times. This rearrangement joins TRBV2 to TRBJ1-2, with 7 bases identical to TRBD1. The CDR3 loop spans 12 amino acids. V gave up 5 bases and J gave up 6 bases; unmatched junction bases: 3. Germline assignment: CDR1 SNHLY and CDR2 FYNNEI. CDR3 coding DNA: TGTGCCAGCAGTCTAACAGGGGATGGCTACACCTTC. This encodes CASSLTGDGYTF.

The rearrangement joins TRBV4-2 to TRBJ2-3; TRBD2 matches 10 bases. This CDR3 spans 18 amino acids. V lost 0 bases and J lost 5; bases outside the gene matches: 11. Looked up from germline, CDR1 is LGHNA and CDR2 is YNFKEQ. The CDR3 is CASSQEALPAGGRDTQYF. As DNA, the CDR3 is TGTGCCAGCAGCCAAGAGGCCCTCCCAGCGGGAGGGCGAGATACGCAGTATTTT.

The rearrangement uses TRBV11-2 and TRBJ1-1, with 7 bases fitting TRBD1. Losses at the gene ends were 2 bases for V and 14 bases for J; bases not matched to a gene: 11. From germline, CDR1 is SGHAT and CDR2 FQNNGV. The CDR3 has 13 residues. In DNA form, the CDR3 reads TGTGCCAGCAGCTTAAATGAGAACAGGGGAGGCTTCTTT. Translating gives CASSLNENRGGFF.